Presented here are 15 T cell receptor beta chains from one specimen sequenced in a study of T cell responses to AZD1222 COVID-19 vaccine. The data were produced by immunoSEQ multiplex PCR, yet TCRdb's version contains in-frame clones alone and is incomplete. The sample has 100,000 to 150,000 clones; approximately 83% are singletons. The sequencing used peripheral blood, collected on day 0 of AZD1222 vaccination. The receptors shown here come from an adult in good health.

The V and J genes are TRBV27 and TRBJ2-7; D is possibly TRBD1 or TRBD2 (5 bases each). The CDR3 contains 13 residues. V gave up 2 bases and J gave up 4 bases, with 9 bases separating them. Per the germline V gene, CDR1 is MNHEY and CDR2 is SMNVEV (reference sequence). In DNA, the CDR3 is TGTGCCAGCAGTTTAGGGACGGCTTACGAGCAGTACTTC. This translates into CASSLGTAYEQYF.

The V and J genes are TRBV12-3 or TRBV12-4 and TRBJ1-2; D may be TRBD1 (5 bases). The CDR3 consists of 12 residues. V was clipped by 10 bases and J by 4 bases, with 13 bases between them. CDR3 DNA: TGTGCCATCTACCGGGACGGCTATGGCTACACCTTC. Its translation is CAIYRDGYGYTF.

This rearrangement joins TRBV24-1 to TRBJ2-2, with 9 bases lining up with TRBD2. CDR1 is KGHDR, CDR2 SFDVKD, per germline. The junction had 10 bases not matched to a gene; V was cut back by 4 bases and J by 2 bases. CDR3 length: 18 residues. The CDR3: CATSEPYSGGQNTGELFF. As DNA, the CDR3 is TGTGCCACCAGTGAACCATATAGCGGGGGCCAAAACACCGGGGAGCTGTTTTTT.

The chain combines TRBV19 with TRBJ2-3; a weak D match, TRBD2 (6 bases). The CDR3 is made up of 14 amino acids. CDR1 LNHDA and CDR2 SQIVND come from the germline V gene (reference sequence). V lost 10 bases and J lost 2, with 16 bases in between. The CDR3 sequence is CATRPGRNTDTQYF. The CDR3 coding sequence is TGTGCCACCCGCCCAGGGAGGAACACAGATACGCAGTATTTT.

This clone has a single count. The CDR3: CASSLGQGALSYEQYF. The CDR3 bases are TGTGCCAGCAGCTTAGGACAGGGGGCGCTATCCTACGAGCAGTACTTC. The chain links TRBV7-2 to TRBJ2-7, with 10 bases identical to TRBD1. The V segment lost 1 base and the J segment 1 base; nucleotides outside the gene matches: 4. This CDR3 has 16 amino acids. Germline V lookup: CDR1 SGHTA, CDR2 FQGNSA. Complete variable domain (other parts from reference TRBV7-2 and TRBJ2-7): GAGVSQSPSNKVTEKGKDVELRCDPISGHTALYWYRQSLGQGLEFLIYFQGNSAPDKSGLPSDRFSAERTGGSVSTLTIQRTQQEDSAVYLCASSLGQGALSYEQYFGPGTRLTVT.

This chain joins TRBV6-7 and TRBJ2-7, with 8 nucleotides matching TRBD1. TRBV6-7 is marked as an open reading frame, function uncertain. This CDR3 comprises 16 residues. The J segment lost 2 bases and the V segment lost 4 bases, leaving 10 bases of the junction unmatched. In DNA, the CDR3 is TGTGCCAGCAGTTCCCCTATCGGACAGGGTACCTACGAGCAGTACTTC. It codes for CASSSPIGQGTYEQYF.

This chain joins TRBV24-1 and TRBJ1-1, with D unclear. The V end lost 3 bases, the J end lost 4 bases, and 5 bases lay between the germline ends. The CDR3 is 12 amino acids. Germline values: CDR1 KGHDR, CDR2 SFDVKD. The CDR3 region has the DNA TGTGCCACCAGTGATCGATCCACTGAAGCTTTCTTT. Translating it yields CATSDRSTEAFF.

In this sample, this clone turned up a few times. The gene calls are TRBV2 and TRBJ2-2; the match to TRBD2 covers 7 bases. Germline lookup yields CDR1 SNHLY and CDR2 FYNNEI. The V gene end was trimmed by 7 bases and the J gene end by 6 bases; junction bases not matched to a gene: 2. The length of the CDR3 is 12 residues. CDR3 protein: CASNGRPGELFF. The DNA for the CDR3 is TGTGCCAGCAACGGGAGGCCCGGGGAGCTGTTTTTT.

This chain joins TRBV7-6 and TRBJ2-7; D gene ambiguous. The CDR3 totals 13 residues. Germline V gene sequence: CDR1 SGHVS, CDR2 FNYEAQ. V gave up 2 bases and J gave up 6 bases, with 11 bases separating them. In DNA, the CDR3 is TGTGCCAGCAGCTTATTGGAAGGGCTCGAGCAGTACTTC. Translated, it gives CASSLLEGLEQYF.

This rearrangement joins TRBV11-3 to TRBJ2-3, with D uncertain. V lost 2 bases to trimming and J lost 8 bases, with 11 bases between them. This CDR3 contains 13 residues. CDR1 SGHNT and CDR2 YENEEA come from the germline V gene. The CDR3 coding sequence is TGTGCCAGCAGCTTAAGTCTAGGTGGTACGCAGTATTTT. Residues: CASSLSLGGTQYF.

J is TRBJ2-7 and V is TRBV4-2; TRBD1 matches at 7 bases. J lost 0 bases, V lost 3 bases, and 11 bases had no gene match. This CDR3 contains 17 residues. Germline CDR1 is LGHNA and CDR2 is YNFKEQ. As DNA, the CDR3 is TGTGCCAGCAGCCAGGAACAGGGGCCCTCATTCTCCTACGAGCAGTACTTC. Protein: CASSQEQGPSFSYEQYF.

This chain links TRBV7-2 with TRBJ2-7; 15 bases agree with TRBD2. The J segment lost 0 bases and the V segment lost 3 bases, leaving 6 bases of the junction unmatched. CDR3 size: 18 residues. Germline values: CDR1 SGHTA, CDR2 FQGNSA. The CDR3 protein is CASSFSGTSGGNSYEQYF. Here the CDR3 DNA reads TGTGCCAGCAGCTTCTCCGGGACTAGCGGGGGGAACTCCTACGAGCAGTACTTC.

This chain joins TRBV3-1 (or the pseudogene TRBV3-2) and TRBJ1-4; perhaps TRBD1 as D (5 bases). The germline V and J ends were trimmed by 5 bases and 3 bases, with 13 bases remaining between them. The CDR3 is made up of 15 amino acids. Germline CDR1 is LGHDT and CDR2 is YNNKEL (reference sequence). The CDR3 coding sequence is TGTGCCAGCAGCGTCGGGGGAGGGCCTAATGAAAAACTGTTTTTT. Amino acids: CASSVGGGPNEKLFF.

The chain's CDR3 is CASSDKTDSGANVLTF. CDR3 DNA: TGTGCCAGCAGTGACAAGACAGACTCTGGGGCCAACGTCCTGACTTTC. This rearrangement joins TRBV6-4 to TRBJ2-6, with D possibly matching TRBD1 (5 bases). Per germline, CDR1 MRHNA and CDR2 SNTAGT. The CDR3 totals 16 residues. Trimming removed 2 bases from V and 0 bases from J, with 8 bases in between.

This sequence joins TRBV18 and TRBJ1-2; tentatively, D is TRBD1 (5 bases). CDR1 and CDR2 from the germline V gene are KGHSH and LQKENI. This CDR3 is 14 amino acids long. V was clipped by 10 bases and J by 0 bases, with 15 bases between them. The CDR3 protein is CATHRSQANYGYTF. The DNA of the CDR3 is TGTGCCACCCACAGGTCTCAAGCTAACTATGGCTACACCTTC. The full variable domain, completed using reference TRBV18 and TRBJ1-2, is NAGVMQNPRHLVRRRGQEARLRCSPMKGHSHVYWYRQLPEEGLKFMVYLQKENIIDESGMPKERFSAEFPKEGPSILRIQQVVRGDSAAYFCATHRSQANYGYTFGSGTRLTVV.